These 7 T cell receptor beta chains came from one sample sequenced in a study of shared T cell receptors in the human thymus. Produced via immunoSEQ multiplex PCR; TCRdb's table is partial and in-frame only. The sample lists 600,000 to 900,000 clones; 80% to 90% were seen once. These data were also reused for a study on human thymus T cells.

Source material: thymocytes. These receptor sequences come from a girl under three years old with a congenital heart defect.

This clone was detected only a few times. V is TRBV5-6 and J is TRBJ1-3, with D uncertain. The CDR3 totals 14 residues. The V end was cut by 2 bases, the J end by 2 bases, with 8 bases between. Germline lookup yields CDR1 SGHDT and CDR2 YYEEEE. In nucleotides, the CDR3 is TGTGCCAGCAGCTTACAGTGGACTGGAAACACCATATATTTT. Amino acids: CASSLQWTGNTIYF.

The chain couples TRBV30 to TRBJ1-1; 10 bases are a match to TRBD1. This CDR3 comprises 12 residues. The germline V gene encodes CDR1 GTSNPN and CDR2 SVGIG (reference sequence). V shed 6 bases and J 11 bases; nucleotides not matched to a gene: 9. The CDR3: CACQTGGYCAFF. The CDR3 coding sequence is TGTGCCTGTCAGACAGGGGGCTATTGTGCTTTCTTT.

V and J are TRBV4-2 and TRBJ2-5; D possibly corresponds to TRBD1 (5 bases). V dropped 2 bases and J dropped 7 bases, with 20 bases sitting between them. There are 16 residues in the CDR3. CDR1 and CDR2 from the germline V gene are LGHNA and YNFKEQ. The CDR3 loop reads CASSQRTRQSTGTQYF. The CDR3 DNA follows: TGTGCCAGCAGCCAACGTACGAGACAGTCCACAGGGACCCAGTACTTC.

This rearrangement joins TRBV27 to TRBJ1-3; D unresolved. Per the germline V gene, CDR1 is MNHEY and CDR2 is SMNVEV (reference sequence). This CDR3 is built from 15 residues. V shed 8 bases and J shed 4 bases, with 18 bases lying between them. In nucleotides, the CDR3 is TGTGCCAGCCAAGAAAGAGGAGGTCTGGGAAACACCATATATTTT. This gives the protein CASQERGGLGNTIYF.

The chain combines TRBV5-8 with TRBJ2-7; 8 nucleotides line up with TRBD2. CDR3 size: 14 residues. V lost 3 bases, J lost 4 bases, and 6 bases stayed unmatched. Germline lookup yields CDR1 SGHTS and CDR2 YDEGEE. DNA for the CDR3: TGTGCCAGCAGCTCGGGGTCGGGGGGGTACGAGCAGTACTTC. It translates to CASSSGSGGYEQYF.

The chain joins TRBV9 to TRBJ1-1; D unresolved. This CDR3 contains 15 residues. The germline V gene encodes CDR1 SGDLS and CDR2 YYNGEE. V lost 5 bases to trimming and J lost 3 bases, with 17 bases between them. As DNA, the CDR3 is TGTGCCAGCAGGGAGGGCCCAGAAGCGGACACTGAAGCTTTCTTT. This translates into CASREGPEADTEAFF. The full variable domain, its missing parts supplied by reference TRBV9 and TRBJ1-1, is DSGVTQTPKHLITATGQRVTLRCSPRSGDLSVYWYQQSLDQGLQFLIQYYNGEERAKGNILERFSAQQFPDLHSELNLSSLELGDSALYFCASREGPEADTEAFFGQGTRLTVV.

The V call is TRBV9, the J call TRBJ1-2, with 9 nucleotides matching TRBD1. Per germline, CDR1 SGDLS and CDR2 YYNGEE. The CDR3 runs 18 residues. The trim removed 4 bases at V and 5 bases at J, leaving 18 bases unmatched. The CDR3 bases are TGTGCCAGCAGCCATATCCGGTCTTCGGGACAGGGACCGTATGGCTACACCTTC. This sequence encodes CASSHIRSSGQGPYGYTF.